This T cell receptor (beta chain) was recovered during a study of T cell responses to AZD1222 COVID-19 vaccine. Study in general: Second-dose groups at about 4 or about 12 weeks were pooled. Whole-study results and caveats: Across spike, vaccine-associated CD4 TCRs were found, dominant at 160-218 and 743-854. Donors were largely white British and mainly female; clonal diversity was possibly underestimated.

Method: immunoSEQ multiplex PCR; TCRdb's copy keeps in-frame clones and lacks some. The repertoire includes about 100,000 clones, 80% to 90% of them detected once, and roughly 6.3% sits in the top ten. CDR1 and CDR2 from the germline V gene are KGHSH and LQKENI. Trimming cost V 0 bases and J 1 base, with 16 bases left between them. CDR3 length: 18 amino acids. In its sample, this clone was seen once. Its specificity is not known. This chain uses TRBV18 with TRBJ1-5; TRBD1 is a possible D gene (6 bases). The sequence was collected from an adult in good health. The sample in question was peripheral blood, obtained on day 0 of AZD1222 vaccination. For the CDR3, the DNA is TGTGCCAGCTCACCACCGGGGGGCGGGGGTAACAGCAATCAGCCCCAGCATTTT. Amino acid sequence: CASSPPGGGGNSNQPQHF.